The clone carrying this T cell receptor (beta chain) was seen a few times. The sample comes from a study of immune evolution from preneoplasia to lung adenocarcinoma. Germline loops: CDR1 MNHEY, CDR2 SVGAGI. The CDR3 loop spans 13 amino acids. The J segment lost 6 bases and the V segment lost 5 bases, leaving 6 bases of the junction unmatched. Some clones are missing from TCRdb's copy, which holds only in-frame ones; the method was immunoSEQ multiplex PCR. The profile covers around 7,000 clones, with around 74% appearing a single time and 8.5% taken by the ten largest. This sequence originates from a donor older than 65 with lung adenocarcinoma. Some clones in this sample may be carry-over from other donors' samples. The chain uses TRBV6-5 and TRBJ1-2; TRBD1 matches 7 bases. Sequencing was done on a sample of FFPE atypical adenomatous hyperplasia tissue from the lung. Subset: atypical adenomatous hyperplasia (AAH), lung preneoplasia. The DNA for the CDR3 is TGTGCCAGCAGTCTTAACAGGGGTAATGGCTACACCTTC. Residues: CASSLNRGNGYTF.